This TCR beta chain was recovered during a study of T cell responses to AZD1222 COVID-19 vaccine. V gave up 5 bases and J gave up 2 bases, with 10 bases separating them. This CDR3 has 14 amino acids. CDR1 is SEHNR, CDR2 FQNEAQ, per germline (reference sequence). Data came from immunoSEQ multiplex PCR; TCRdb stores just in-frame clones and leaves some out. The sample lists about 120,000 clones, just under 90% occurring once. The chain has TRBV7-9 and TRBJ1-3; D not resolved. The receptor was isolated from an adult in good health. The source material was peripheral blood, sampled on day 0 of AZD1222 vaccination. CDR3 loop: CASSLVSPGNTIYF. CDR3 DNA sequence: TGTGCCAGCAGCCTCGTGTCTCCTGGAAACACCATATATTTT.